This T cell receptor (beta chain) was sequenced during a study of T cell clonotyping in hematopoietic cell transplantation. The study, taken as a whole, reports: Pathologically expanded recipient clonotypes increased progressively from day 30 to day 180 as diversity fell.

Repertoires were generated with immunoSEQ multiplex PCR, while TCRdb's copy carries only in-frame clones and drops some. The data hold approximately 8,400 clones, with approximately 91% observed a single time. By proportion, this clone is medium-sized. Its specificity is unknown. Per the germline V gene, CDR1 is SGHDT and CDR2 is YYEEEE. The V gene end was trimmed by 3 bases and the J gene end by 5 bases; junction bases not matched to a gene: 3. The CDR3 consists of 14 residues. The chain recombines TRBV5-6 with TRBJ2-2; 8 bases line up with TRBD1. The starting material was peripheral blood mononuclear cells, obtained at the time of graft-versus-host disease after allogeneic stem cell transplant. The clonotype comes from a male patient aged 55 to 69 who had an allogeneic stem cell transplant from a related donor, so the T cells may come from the graft donor. Some clones in this sample may be carry-over from other donors' samples. The CDR3: CASSYRGRTGELFF. CDR3 sequence (DNA): TGTGCCAGCAGCTACAGGGGGAGGACCGGGGAGCTGTTTTTT. The whole variable domain, filled in from reference TRBV5-6 and TRBJ2-2, reads DAGVTQSPTHLIKTRGQQVTLRCSPKSGHDTVSWYQQALGQGPQFIFQYYEEEERQRGNFPDRFSGHQFPNYSSELNVNALLLGDSALYLCASSYRGRTGELFFGEGSRLTVL.